The 21 T cell receptor beta chains below come from one sample, sequenced in a study of blood T cell repertoires in COVID-19. Only in-frame clones appear in the TCRdb table, and some are missing; sequencing was by immunoSEQ multiplex PCR. The sample yields about 60,000 clones, approximately 80% seen once. Sequencing used peripheral blood. These TCRs come from a man in his forties or fifties with COVID-19, enrolled during active disease.

CDR3 in DNA: TGTGCCAGCAGCTTATTAACAGACGGAGGCGAGCAGTACTTC. It is translated as CASSLLTDGGEQYF. The chain employs TRBV7-8 and TRBJ2-7; tentative D call: TRBD2 (5 bases). Germline lookup yields CDR1 SGHVS and CDR2 FQNEAQ. This CDR3 comprises 14 residues. V was shortened by 2 bases and J by 6 bases, with 14 bases between the two germline ends.

In nucleotides, the CDR3 is TGTGCCAGCAGGACCGACAGGGGGTTGGACGAGCAGTACTTC. This codes for CASRTDRGLDEQYF. V gene TRBV2 combines with J gene TRBJ2-7, with 9 bases that match TRBD1. Germline trimming cut 6 bases from V and 5 bases from J; bases unmatched to any gene: 8. This CDR3 has 14 amino acids. CDR1 is SNHLY, CDR2 FYNNEI, per germline.

V usage is TRBV5-1 and J usage is TRBJ2-7, with 7 bases fitting TRBD2. The CDR3 runs to 11 residues. V trimming: 4 bases; J trimming: 13 bases; junction bases outside the gene matches: 8. The V gene's germline CDR1 is SGHRS and CDR2 YFSETQ. CDR3 residues: CASSTGGDYYF. CDR3 coding DNA: TGCGCCAGCAGCACTGGTGGGGACTACTACTTC.

The chain is built from TRBV4-2 and TRBJ2-7; 9 bases line up with TRBD1. J was trimmed by 6 bases and V by 2 bases; bases with no gene match: 5. This CDR3 is built from 14 residues. Germline V gene lookup returns CDR1 LGHNA and CDR2 YNFKEQ. The CDR3: CASSQPETGGEQYF. The DNA of the CDR3 is TGTGCCAGCAGCCAACCCGAGACAGGGGGCGAGCAGTACTTC.

This clone was seen a single time. This rearrangement joins TRBV18 to TRBJ2-6, with a weak D call TRBD2 (5 bases). V was trimmed by 6 bases and J by 0 bases, leaving 12 bases between them. CDR1 and CDR2 (germline): KGHSH, LQKENI. The CDR3 has 16 residues. In nucleotides, the CDR3 is TGTGCCAGCTCTATCCAGAGGGCCTCTGGGGCCAACGTCCTGACTTTC. Its protein is CASSIQRASGANVLTF.

The chain joins TRBV5-5 to TRBJ1-5, with D perhaps TRBD1 (6 bases). The CDR3 extends over 16 amino acids. Germline V CDR1 and CDR2: SGHKS, YYEKEE (reference sequence). Trimming cost V 1 base and J 1 base, with 12 bases left between them. Written as DNA, the CDR3 is TGTGCCAGCAGCTTGAATGGACAGACAAGCAATCAGCCCCAGCATTTT. This encodes CASSLNGQTSNQPQHF.

The V call is TRBV2, the J call TRBJ1-6, with D maybe TRBD1 (5 bases). The CDR3 has 15 residues. CDR1 is SNHLY and CDR2 is FYNNEI in the germline V gene. V dropped 6 bases and J dropped 8 bases, with 17 bases sitting between them. CDR3 DNA: TGTGCCAGCAGCCCCCGGGACGGGGGTTATTCACCCCTCCACTTT. Protein: CASSPRDGGYSPLHF. The full variable domain, in which reference TRBV2 and TRBJ1-6 provide the parts outside the CDR3, is EPEVTQTPSHQVTQMGQEVILRCVPISNHLYFYWYRQILGQKVEFLVSFYNNEISEKSEIFDDQFSVERPDGSNFTLKIRSTKLEDSAMYFCASSPRDGGYSPLHFGNGTRLTVT.

The J gene is TRBJ2-1, the V gene TRBV25-1, with 14 bases matching TRBD2. After removal of 6 bases from V and 2 bases from J, the junction contained 9 bases not matched to a gene. The CDR3 contains 18 residues. The germline CDR1 and CDR2 sequences are MGHDK and SYGVNS. CDR3 in amino acids: CASRNTGTSGRTYNEQFF. CDR3 sequence (DNA): TGTGCCAGCAGAAATACTGGGACTAGCGGGAGAACCTACAATGAGCAGTTCTTC.

The chain uses TRBV18 and TRBJ1-1; TRBD1 matches 7 bases. Trimming took 11 bases from V and 4 from J; bases not matched to a gene: 22. There are 17 residues in the CDR3. CDR1 is KGHSH, CDR2 LQKENI, per germline. Written as DNA, the CDR3 is TGTGCCGTTCCCTCGGGAAGGGGGCGAGGAGTGCCCACTGAAGCTTTCTTT. It is translated as CAVPSGRGRGVPTEAFF.

The count of this clone is one. The chain links TRBV24-1 to TRBJ2-5, with 7 bases fitting TRBD1. Per the germline V gene, CDR1 is KGHDR and CDR2 is SFDVKD. The CDR3 loop spans 16 amino acids. J gave up 1 base and V 7 bases, and 11 bases lay outside the gene matches. The chain's CDR3 is CATSAPGQYLQETQYF. The CDR3 DNA sequence: TGTGCCACCAGCGCACCGGGACAGTACCTCCAAGAGACCCAGTACTTC.

The genes are TRBV19 and TRBJ1-5, with D unresolved. CDR1 is LNHDA, CDR2 SQIVND, per germline (reference sequence). The CDR3 consists of 12 residues. The V and J ends lost 5 bases and 5 bases respectively, with 7 bases between them. CDR3 DNA: TGTGCCAGTAGTCTCCGGGATCAGCCCCAGCATTTT. Translated, it gives CASSLRDQPQHF.

This clone was picked up one time. V is TRBV7-3 and J is TRBJ1-5, with D possibly TRBD1 on 5 matching bases. The germline V and J ends were trimmed by 3 bases and 4 bases, with 13 bases remaining between them. The CDR3 loop spans 15 amino acids. Germline lookup yields CDR1 SGHTA and CDR2 FQGTGA. CDR3 nucleotide sequence: TGTGCCAGCAGCTTTGATGGTGGGGGGAATCAGCCCCAGCATTTT. Amino acid sequence: CASSFDGGGNQPQHF.

The V call is TRBV29-1, the J call TRBJ2-1; TRBD2 matches 10 bases. V lost 4 bases and J lost 7; bases outside the gene matches: 4. The CDR3 has 13 residues. Germline-derived CDR1 and CDR2 are SQVTM and ANQGSEA. The CDR3 sequence: CSVGLAGANEQFF. The CDR3 DNA sequence: TGCAGCGTTGGGCTAGCGGGAGCAAATGAGCAGTTCTTC.

The chain couples TRBV28 to TRBJ1-3; D perhaps matches TRBD1 (6 bases). CDR3 size: 16 residues. Germline V gives CDR1 MDHEN, CDR2 SYDVKM. V lost 3 bases to trimming and J lost 0 bases, with 12 bases between them. This chain's CDR3 is CASSLYGQISGNTIYF. In nucleotides, the CDR3 is TGTGCCAGCAGTTTGTACGGACAGATCTCTGGAAACACCATATATTTT.

The genes are TRBV2 and TRBJ2-1; TRBD2 aligns across 11 bases. CDR1 SNHLY and CDR2 FYNNEI come from the germline V gene. V shed 3 bases and J 4 bases; nucleotides not matched to a gene: 11. This CDR3 comprises 18 residues. Here the CDR3 reads CASSEIGASGRNYNEQFF. Here the CDR3 DNA reads TGTGCCAGCAGTGAGATAGGGGCTAGCGGGAGGAATTACAATGAGCAGTTCTTC.

CDR3 sequence: CASSLAGGIDNSPLHF. The DNA for the CDR3 is TGCGCCAGCAGCTTGGCAGGGGGCATAGATAATTCACCCCTCCACTTT. The rearrangement joins TRBV5-1 to TRBJ1-6; 8 bases match TRBD1. With V trimmed by 0 bases and J by 5 bases, 4 bases remained unmatched. The CDR3 extends over 16 amino acids. Per the germline V gene, CDR1 is SGHRS and CDR2 is YFSETQ.

The genes are TRBV7-8 and TRBJ2-1; D perhaps matches TRBD1 (6 bases). The germline V gene has CDR1 SGHVS and CDR2 FQNEAQ. The CDR3 totals 16 residues. Trimming shortened V by 1 base and J by 2 bases, and 12 bases separated the two germline ends. For the CDR3, the DNA is TGTGCCAGCAGCTTAGACTCCCCAGGGGCCTACAATGAGCAGTTCTTC. Encoded protein: CASSLDSPGAYNEQFF.

This clone was observed a handful of times. V is TRBV28 and J is TRBJ1-3, with D hard to call. V lost 3 bases to trimming and J lost 4 bases, with 10 bases between them. CDR1 and CDR2 from the germline V gene are MDHEN and SYDVKM. CDR3 length: 14 amino acids. The CDR3 nucleotides are TGTGCCAGCAGTTTGGTGGCGGCCGGAAACACCATATATTTT. Residues: CASSLVAAGNTIYF.

This clone was counted once. The gene calls are TRBV5-4 and TRBJ2-1; 9 bases match TRBD2. V lost 0 bases, J lost 2 bases, and 3 bases stayed unmatched. Germline V CDR1 and CDR2: SGHNT, YYREEE (reference sequence). The CDR3 is 16 amino acids. The CDR3 sequence is CASSLAGGRAYNEQFF. CDR3 nucleotide sequence: TGTGCCAGCAGCTTGGCCGGCGGGAGGGCCTACAATGAGCAGTTCTTC.

The gene calls are TRBV28 and TRBJ1-2; D uncertain. This CDR3 region has 15 residues. The germline V gene encodes CDR1 MDHEN and CDR2 SYDVKM. Trimming stripped 3 bases from V and 8 bases from J, with 19 bases between. The CDR3 region has the DNA TGTGCCAGCAGTTTTTTGGGCAGCCGCTTGCCCGGCTACACCTTC. Protein sequence: CASSFLGSRLPGYTF.

V usage is TRBV7-6 and J usage is TRBJ2-2; weak D call: TRBD1 (7 bases). Per the germline V gene, CDR1 is SGHVS and CDR2 is FNYEAQ. This CDR3 region has 16 residues. Trimming cost V 1 base and J 6 bases, with 15 bases left between them. The CDR3 nucleotides read TGTGCCAGCAGCTTAGATGACAGGGAGGATGCCGGGGAGCTGTTTTTT. Translating gives CASSLDDREDAGELFF.